This TCR beta chain was found in a study of vaccination and CD4 T cells after COVID-19. This sample's treatment: roughly 11-day PBMC culture with coronavirus spike peptide pools or control peptides (ViraFEST assay). Unexposed donor CD4+ T cells predated the COVID-19 pandemic, collected 2011-2018. Study conclusions and caveats: Median SARS-CoV-2-reactive clonotypes rose from roughly 22 to 38, not significantly.

CDR3 length equals 11 residues. Germline CDR1 GTSNPN, CDR2 SVGIG (reference sequence). The V end was cut by 0 bases, the J end by 7 bases, with 6 bases between. A remark on this clonotype: The antigen is undetermined.

Cultured CD4+ T-cell DNA underwent Oncomine TCR Beta short-read sequencing. TCRdb re-analysed the PCR reads in MiXCR, keeping a single row per CDR3 protein. The repertoire consists of several thousand distinct CDR3 sequences, with around 48% occurring once and the leading ten covering approximately 31%. The sequenced material came from CD4+ T cells from blood, cultured in vitro. The origin of this receptor is a human donor in good health. This chain links TRBV30 with TRBJ1-2; D unclear. CDR3 nucleotide sequence: TGTGCCTGGAGTGTTCTGGTTGGCTACACCTTC. This encodes CAWSVLVGYTF.